In its sample, the clone carrying this T cell receptor beta chain was seen many times. 5'RACE primed at constant segments yielded TCR alpha and TCR beta cDNA libraries bearing sample barcodes and UMIs. MiXCR, run by TCRdb on the 5' RACE reads, gives a single entry per CDR3 protein. Of over 12,000 distinct CDR3 sequences listed, roughly 19% are singletons. This record comes from a study of T-cell memory formation after mild COVID-19. The CDR3 contains 12 residues. V lost 2 bases, J lost 4 bases, and 5 bases lay in between. This TCR was sampled from an adult woman who had mild COVID-19 (a few samples of this study predate the infection). Cell type and time point are not known. The chain links TRBV12-3 or TRBV12-4 to TRBJ1-2, with no clear D. Sequenced input: PBMCs or a T cell subset sorted from them (not recorded which). CDR3 sequence: CASSLSPYGYTF. The DNA for the CDR3 is TGTGCCAGCAGTTTATCACCCTATGGCTACACCTTC.